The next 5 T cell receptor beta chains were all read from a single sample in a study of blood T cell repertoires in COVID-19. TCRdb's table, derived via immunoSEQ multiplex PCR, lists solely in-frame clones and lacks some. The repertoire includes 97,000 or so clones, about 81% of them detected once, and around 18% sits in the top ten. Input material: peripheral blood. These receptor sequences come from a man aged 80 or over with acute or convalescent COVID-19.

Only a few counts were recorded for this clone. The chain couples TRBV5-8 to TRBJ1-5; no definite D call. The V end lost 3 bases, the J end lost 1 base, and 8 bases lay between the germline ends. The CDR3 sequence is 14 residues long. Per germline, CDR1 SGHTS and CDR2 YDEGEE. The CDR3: CASSWRQSNQPQHF. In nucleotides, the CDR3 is TGTGCCAGCAGCTGGCGACAAAGCAATCAGCCCCAGCATTTT.

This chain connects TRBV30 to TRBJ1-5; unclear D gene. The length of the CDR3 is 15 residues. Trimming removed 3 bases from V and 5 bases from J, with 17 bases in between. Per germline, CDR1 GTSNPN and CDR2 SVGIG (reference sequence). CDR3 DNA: TGTGCCTGGAGCCGCCTGGCTGGCGGCGATCAGCCCCAGCATTTT. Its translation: CAWSRLAGGDQPQHF.

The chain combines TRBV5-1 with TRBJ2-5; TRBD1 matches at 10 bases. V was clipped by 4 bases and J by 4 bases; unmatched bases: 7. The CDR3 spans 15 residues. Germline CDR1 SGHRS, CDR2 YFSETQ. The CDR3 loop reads CASSPNRDRGETQYF. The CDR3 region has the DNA TGCGCCAGCAGCCCCAACCGGGACAGGGGAGAGACCCAGTACTTC.

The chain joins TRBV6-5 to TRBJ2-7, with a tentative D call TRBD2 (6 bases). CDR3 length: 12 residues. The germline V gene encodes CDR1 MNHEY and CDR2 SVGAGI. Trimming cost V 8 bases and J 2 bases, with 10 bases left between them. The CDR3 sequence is CASGTEAYEQYF. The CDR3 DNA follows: TGTGCCAGCGGGACTGAGGCCTACGAGCAGTACTTC.

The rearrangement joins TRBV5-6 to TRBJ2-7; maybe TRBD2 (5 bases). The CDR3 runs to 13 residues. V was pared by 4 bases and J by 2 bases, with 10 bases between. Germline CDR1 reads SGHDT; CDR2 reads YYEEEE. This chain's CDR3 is CASSTLATYEQYF. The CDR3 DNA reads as TGTGCCAGCAGCACCCTAGCAACCTACGAGCAGTACTTC.